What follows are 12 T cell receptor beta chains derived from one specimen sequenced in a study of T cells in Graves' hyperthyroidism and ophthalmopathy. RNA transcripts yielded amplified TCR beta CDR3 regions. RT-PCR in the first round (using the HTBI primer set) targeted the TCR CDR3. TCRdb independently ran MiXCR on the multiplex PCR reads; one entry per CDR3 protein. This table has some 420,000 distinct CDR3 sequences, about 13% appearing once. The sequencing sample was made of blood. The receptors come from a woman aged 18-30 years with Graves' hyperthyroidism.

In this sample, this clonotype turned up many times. The chain's CDR3 is CASSYSRTGSPDTQYF. The CDR3 DNA reads TGTGCCAGCAGTTACTCCAGGACAGGGAGTCCAGATACGCAGTATTTT. V is TRBV6-6 and J is TRBJ2-3; TRBD1 matches 8 bases. The CDR3 length is 16 residues. V lost 0 bases and J lost 4; bases outside the gene matches: 6. Germline CDR1 reads MNHNY; CDR2 reads SVGAGI (reference sequence).

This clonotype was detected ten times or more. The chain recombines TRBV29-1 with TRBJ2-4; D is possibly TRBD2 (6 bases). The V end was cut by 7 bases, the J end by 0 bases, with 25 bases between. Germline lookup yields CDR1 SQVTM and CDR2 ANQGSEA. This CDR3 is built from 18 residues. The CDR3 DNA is TGCAGCGCTGCGGGGACTGAGGAAGGAGAGTTAGCCAAAAACATTCAGTACTTC. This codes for CSAAGTEEGELAKNIQYF.

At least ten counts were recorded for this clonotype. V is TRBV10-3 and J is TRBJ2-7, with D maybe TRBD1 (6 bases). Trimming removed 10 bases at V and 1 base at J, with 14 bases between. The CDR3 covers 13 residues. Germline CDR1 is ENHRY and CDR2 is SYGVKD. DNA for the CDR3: TGTGCCACCCAAGACAGGCTTTCCTACGAGCAGTACTTC. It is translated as CATQDRLSYEQYF.

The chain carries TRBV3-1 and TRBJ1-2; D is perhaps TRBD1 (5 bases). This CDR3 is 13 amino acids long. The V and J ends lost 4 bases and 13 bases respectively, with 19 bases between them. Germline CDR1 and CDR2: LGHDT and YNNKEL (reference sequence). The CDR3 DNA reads TGTGCCAGCAGCCTCGTAACAATCAGGGAACCCACCTTC. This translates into CASSLVTIREPTF.

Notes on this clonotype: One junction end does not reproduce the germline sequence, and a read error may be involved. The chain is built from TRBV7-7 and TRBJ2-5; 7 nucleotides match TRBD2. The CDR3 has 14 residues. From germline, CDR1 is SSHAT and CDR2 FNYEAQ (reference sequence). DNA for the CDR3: TGTGCTAGCAGCCGGAGACTAGCTAAAGAGACCCAGTACTTC. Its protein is CASSRRLAKETQYF.

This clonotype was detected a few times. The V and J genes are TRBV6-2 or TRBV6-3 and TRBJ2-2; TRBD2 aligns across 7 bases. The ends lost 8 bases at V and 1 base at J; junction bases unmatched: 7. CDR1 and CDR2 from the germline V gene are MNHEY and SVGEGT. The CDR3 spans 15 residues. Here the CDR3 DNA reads TGTGCCAGCCAGGGAGGGAATCGGAACACCGGGGAGCTGTTTTTT. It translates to CASQGGNRNTGELFF.

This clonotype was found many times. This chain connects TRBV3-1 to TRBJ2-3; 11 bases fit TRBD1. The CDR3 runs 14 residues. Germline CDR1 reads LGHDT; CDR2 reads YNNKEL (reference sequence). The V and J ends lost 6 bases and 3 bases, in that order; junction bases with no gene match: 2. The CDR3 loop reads CASRGDRGTDTQYF. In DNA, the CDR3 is TGTGCCAGCAGAGGGGACAGGGGGACAGATACGCAGTATTTT.

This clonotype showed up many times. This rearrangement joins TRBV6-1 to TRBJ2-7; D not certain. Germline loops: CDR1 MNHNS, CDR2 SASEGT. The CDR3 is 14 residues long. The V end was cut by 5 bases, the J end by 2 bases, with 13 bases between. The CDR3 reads CASSFEGSPYEQYF. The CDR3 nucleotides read TGTGCCAGCAGTTTCGAAGGGTCCCCCTACGAGCAGTACTTC.

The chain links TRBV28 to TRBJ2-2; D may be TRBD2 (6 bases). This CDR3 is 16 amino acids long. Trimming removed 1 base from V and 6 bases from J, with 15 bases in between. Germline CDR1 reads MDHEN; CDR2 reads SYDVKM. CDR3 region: CASSLLGGSRAGELFF. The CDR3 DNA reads TGTGCCAGCAGTTTATTGGGGGGAAGTCGGGCCGGGGAGCTGTTTTTT.

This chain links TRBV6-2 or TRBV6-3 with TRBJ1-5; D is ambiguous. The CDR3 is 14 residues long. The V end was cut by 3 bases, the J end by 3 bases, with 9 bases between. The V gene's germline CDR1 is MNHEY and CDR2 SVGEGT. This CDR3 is CASSYKRNNQPQHF. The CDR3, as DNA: TGTGCCAGCAGTTATAAACGGAACAATCAGCCCCAGCATTTT.

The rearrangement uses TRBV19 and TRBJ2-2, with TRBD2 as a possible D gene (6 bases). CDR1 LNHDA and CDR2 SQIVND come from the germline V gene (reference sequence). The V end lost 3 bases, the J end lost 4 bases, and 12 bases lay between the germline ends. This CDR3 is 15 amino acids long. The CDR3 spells CASSIGGAGTGELFF. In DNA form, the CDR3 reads TGTGCCAGTAGTATCGGGGGAGCGGGCACCGGGGAGCTGTTTTTT.

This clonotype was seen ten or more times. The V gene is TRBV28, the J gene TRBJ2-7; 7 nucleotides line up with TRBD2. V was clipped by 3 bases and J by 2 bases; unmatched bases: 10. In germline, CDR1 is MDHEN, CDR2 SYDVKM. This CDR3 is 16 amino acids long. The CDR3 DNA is TGTGCCAGCAGTTTCTCGGTAGCTAGCGGTGCCTACGAGCAGTACTTC. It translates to CASSFSVASGAYEQYF.